This is a list of T cell receptor beta chains from one sample in a study of T cells in Graves' hyperthyroidism and ophthalmopathy. Via MiXCR, TCRdb re-called the multiplex PCR reads, giving one row per CDR3 protein. The sample shows some 270,000 distinct CDR3 sequences, roughly 15% of them seen only once. The sequencing input was blood. The receptors shown here come from a woman aged 25 to 39 with Graves' hyperthyroidism that later progressed to Graves' ophthalmopathy. Each CDR3 is given with its conserved first and last residue. The order of the fields is clone size, J gene, D gene, V gene, CDR3 protein, CDR3 DNA. The D gene is left open where the match is weak. The listing skips clone size in some rows; elsewhere it reads once, few, many or a size class.

many,TRBJ1-1,TRBD1,TRBV7-9,CASSLTGEATEAFF,TGTGCCAGCAGCTTAACAGGGGAGGCCACTGAAGCTTTCTTT
many,TRBJ2-4,TRBD2,TRBV20-1,CSALTTSGSSNIQYF,TGCAGTGCGCTTACAACTAGCGGGAGCTCGAACATTCAGTACTTC
many,TRBJ2-7,TRBD2,TRBV27,CASSLTPLAEFYEQYF,TGTGCCAGCAGTTTAACTCCACTAGCGGAGTTCTACGAGCAGTACTTC
many,TRBJ2-4,TRBD2,TRBV6-1,CASSDEASGNIQYF,TGTGCCAGCAGTGACGAGGCTAGCGGGAACATTCAGTACTTC
few,TRBJ1-4,NA,TRBV28,CASTPGVSPGEKLFF,TGTGCCAGCACTCCTGGGGTCTCCCCGGGTGAAAAACTGTTTTTT
NA,TRBJ2-5,NA,TRBV4-1,CASSQGLQETQYF,TGCGCCAGCAGCCAGGGACTCCAAGAGACCCAGTACTTC
many,TRBJ1-4,NA,TRBV2,CASSVESGSEKLFF,TGTGCCAGCAGTGTGGAGTCAGGGAGTGAAAAACTGTTTTTT
few,TRBJ2-1,TRBD2,TRBV9,CASSRREDRDEQFF,TGTGCCAGCAGCAGACGGGAGGATCGGGATGAGCAGTTCTTC
NA,TRBJ1-1,NA,TRBV4-1,CASSQAPPGGNTEAFF,TGCGCCAGCAGCCAAGCCCCCCCGGGGGGGAACACTGAAGCTTTCTTT
NA,TRBJ2-5,NA,TRBV9,CASSARVDGETQYF,TGTGCCAGCAGCGCCAGGGTAGATGGAGAGACCCAGTACTTC
many,TRBJ1-1,TRBD1,TRBV28,CASSLLGGRSDEAFF,TGTGCCAGCAGTTTATTAGGGGGCAGGTCTGATGAAGCTTTCTTT
many,TRBJ2-1,NA,TRBV6-4,CATSVGGGDYNEQFF,TGTGCCACTTCTGTCGGAGGGGGAGATTACAATGAGCAGTTCTTC
many,TRBJ1-1,TRBD1,TRBV19,CASSTDRGTEAFF,TGTGCCAGTAGTACAGACAGGGGCACTGAAGCTTTCTTT
NA,TRBJ1-5,NA,TRBV20-1,CSASLGDSNQPQHF,TGCAGTGCTAGTTTGGGGGACAGCAATCAGCCCCAGCATTTT
many,TRBJ2-1,NA,TRBV20-1,CSAERWAPANEQFF,TGCAGTGCTGAGCGTTGGGCACCAGCCAATGAGCAGTTCTTC
many,TRBJ2-3,NA,TRBV14,CASSPTRSGSDTQYF,TGTGCCAGCAGCCCCACGAGGAGCGGGTCAGATACGCAGTATTTT
many,TRBJ2-1,TRBD2,TRBV29-1,CSVEGGGWQFF,TGCAGCGTTGAAGGGGGGGGTTGGCAGTTCTTC
many,TRBJ2-7,NA,TRBV27,CASSFGMPGEQYF,TGTGCCAGCAGTTTCGGCATGCCGGGCGAGCAGTACTTC
many,TRBJ2-7,TRBD2,TRBV29-1,CSVVAGGEQYF,TGCAGCGTTGTCGCGGGGGGCGAGCAGTACTTC
NA,TRBJ2-1,NA,TRBV28,CASSAGPGHNEQFF,TGTGCCAGCAGCGCTGGTCCAGGGCACAATGAGCAGTTCTTC
many,TRBJ1-1,TRBD1,TRBV13,CASSWGQGDTEAFF,TGTGCCAGCAGTTGGGGACAGGGGGACACTGAAGCTTTCTTT
many,TRBJ2-7,NA,TRBV12-3/TRBV12-4,CASGQLGFGDEQYF,TGTGCCAGCGGACAGTTAGGCTTTGGAGACGAGCAGTACTTC
medium-sized,TRBJ2-1,NA,TRBV11-3,CASSRSWFESNEQFF,TGTGCCAGCTCGCGGAGTTGGTTTGAGTCTAATGAGCAGTTCTTC
few,TRBJ1-1,NA,TRBV4-2,CASSLGREATEAFF,TGTGCCAGCAGCCTAGGGCGGGAGGCGACTGAAGCTTTCTTT
many,TRBJ2-3,NA,TRBV7-8,CASSPSPLTDTQYF,TGTGCCAGCAGCCCGAGTCCTCTTACCGATACGCAGTATTTT
many,TRBJ2-7,NA,TRBV4-2,CASSQPGLSSYEQYF,TGTGCCAGCAGCCAACCGGGACTCAGCTCCTACGAGCAGTACTTC
many,TRBJ1-1,NA,TRBV19,CASSMNRNTEAFF,TGTGCCAGTAGTATGAACAGGAACACTGAAGCTTTCTTT
NA,TRBJ1-5,NA,TRBV28,CASSEAGPGSNQPQHF,TGTGCCAGCAGTGAAGCAGGGCCAGGGAGCAATCAGCCCCAGCATTTT
many,TRBJ1-2,NA,TRBV29-1,CSVGGWRHGYTF,TGCAGCGTTGGGGGGTGGCGACATGGCTACACCTTC
many,TRBJ1-1,NA,TRBV12-3/TRBV12-4,CASSLGEIEAFF,TGTGCCAGCAGTTTAGGGGAGATCGAAGCTTTCTTT
NA,TRBJ2-7,NA,TRBV19,CASSISGTGSYEQYF,TGTGCCAGTAGTATATCTGGGACGGGATCCTACGAGCAGTACTTC
many,TRBJ1-4,NA,TRBV6-5,CASSYSGGTNEKLFF,TGTGCCAGCAGTTACTCGGGGGGAACTAATGAAAAACTGTTTTTT
many,TRBJ1-2,NA,TRBV12-3/TRBV12-4,CASSSQRYRELGYTF,TGTGCCAGCAGTTCCCAGCGCTACAGGGAGTTAGGCTACACCTTC
NA,TRBJ1-5,NA,TRBV20-1,CSAIQGRGRNQPQHF,TGCAGTGCTATCCAGGGGAGGGGTCGCAATCAGCCCCAGCATTTT
few,TRBJ1-2,NA,TRBV20-1,CSADRPAGDTNYGYTF,TGCAGTGCTGACAGGCCCGCAGGGGATACTAACTATGGCTACACCTTC
few,TRBJ2-2,TRBD1,TRBV6-1,CASTYRGMHTGELFF,TGTGCCAGCACATACAGGGGTATGCACACCGGGGAGCTGTTTTTT
many,TRBJ2-3,TRBD2,TRBV20-1,CSASPPSGSDTQYF,TGCAGTGCTAGTCCTCCTAGCGGCTCAGATACGCAGTATTTT
NA,TRBJ1-5,NA,TRBV7-9,CASSRDTLGQPQHF,TGTGCCAGCAGCCGGGACACTCTGGGACAGCCCCAGCATTTT
many,TRBJ1-2,NA,TRBV30,CAWSVLTGTPYGYTF,TGTGCCTGGAGTGTACTGACAGGCACCCCGTATGGCTACACCTTC
many,TRBJ2-5,TRBD1,TRBV6-1,CASSPDREETQYF,TGTGCCAGCAGTCCGGACAGGGAAGAGACCCAGTACTTC
NA,TRBJ1-2,NA,TRBV7-8,CASSLTGRFSTF,TGTGCCAGCAGCTTAACTGGACGGTTCTCCACCTTC
many,TRBJ2-3,TRBD2,TRBV20-1,CSARGGTSGSPDTQYF,TGCAGTGCTAGAGGGGGGACTAGCGGGAGCCCAGATACGCAGTATTTT
NA,TRBJ2-1,TRBD2,TRBV15,CATSRDGAASGSEEQFF,TGTGCCACCAGCAGAGATGGGGCGGCTAGCGGGAGTGAGGAGCAGTTCTTC
many,TRBJ2-5,TRBD1,TRBV29-1,CSVVIGTGVETQYF,TGCAGCGTTGTGATAGGGACAGGGGTTGAGACCCAGTACTTC
few,TRBJ2-2,NA,TRBV12-3/TRBV12-4,CASAGQSTGELFF,TGTGCCAGCGCTGGACAGAGCACCGGGGAGCTGTTTTTT
NA,TRBJ1-6,TRBD1,TRBV7-6,CASSPGQGSSYNSPLHF,TGTGCCAGCAGCCCCGGACAGGGCAGCTCCTATAATTCACCCCTCCACTTT
many,TRBJ1-2,NA,TRBV5-1,CASSLVKGSHYGYTF,TGCGCCAGCAGCTTGGTGAAGGGATCCCACTATGGCTACACCTTC
NA,TRBJ2-2,TRBD2,TRBV4-1,CASSPSRGGTGELFF,TGCGCCAGCAGCCCCTCCCGGGGGGGCACCGGGGAGCTGTTTTTT
NA,TRBJ2-5,NA,TRBV19,CASNHGSGDETQYF,TGTGCCAGTAATCATGGATCGGGGGACGAGACCCAGTACTTC
few,TRBJ2-2,NA,TRBV19,CASSIAGITGELFF,TGTGCCAGTAGTATAGCGGGGATCACCGGGGAGCTGTTTTTT
once,TRBJ1-1,NA,TRBV29-1,CSVTPETRGRNTEAFF,TGCAGCGTCACCCCCGAGACCCGGGGTAGGAACACTGAAGCTTTCTTT